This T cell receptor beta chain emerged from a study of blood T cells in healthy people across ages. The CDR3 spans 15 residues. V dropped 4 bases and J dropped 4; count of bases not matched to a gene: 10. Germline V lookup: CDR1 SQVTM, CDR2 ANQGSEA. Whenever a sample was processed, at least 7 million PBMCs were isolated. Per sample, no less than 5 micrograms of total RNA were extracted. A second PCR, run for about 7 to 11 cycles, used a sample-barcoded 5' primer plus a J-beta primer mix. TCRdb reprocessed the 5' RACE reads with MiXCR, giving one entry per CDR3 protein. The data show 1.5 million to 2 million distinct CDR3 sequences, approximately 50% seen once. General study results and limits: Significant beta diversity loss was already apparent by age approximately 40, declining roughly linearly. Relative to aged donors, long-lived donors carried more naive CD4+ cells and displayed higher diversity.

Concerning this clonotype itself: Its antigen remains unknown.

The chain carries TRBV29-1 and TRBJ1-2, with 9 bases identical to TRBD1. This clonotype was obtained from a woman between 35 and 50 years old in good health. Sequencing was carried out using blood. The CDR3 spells CSVVPGQGVAYGYTF. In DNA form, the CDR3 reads TGCAGCGTTGTCCCGGGACAGGGCGTCGCCTATGGCTACACCTTC.